These T cell receptor beta chains were read from a single sample in a study of blood T cell repertoires in COVID-19. Data came from immunoSEQ multiplex PCR; TCRdb stores just in-frame clones and leaves some out. Altogether 150,000 to 200,000 clones are present, around 87% being singletons, with the ten largest covering approximately 23%. The specimen sequenced was PBMCs or T cells enriched from blood (not recorded which). The receptors here all came from a middle-aged woman in a cohort exposed to, infected with or recovered from COVID-19 (not recorded which). CDR3s include the opening cysteine and the closing phenylalanine or tryptophan. D genes are given only for firm matches. Size tells how often a clone was seen (once, few, many) or the class of an expanded clone, and some rows leave it out.

>TRBJ2-1|NA|TRBV5-1|NA
TGCGCCAGCAGCGTACAGGGTCGAAGGATCGATGAGCAGTTCTTC
CASSVQGRRIDEQFF
>TRBJ2-5|NA|TRBV29-1|NA
TGCAGCGTTGACGGGAGCTACGGGGAGACCCAGTACTTC
CSVDGSYGETQYF
>TRBJ2-1|TRBD2|TRBV5-1|NA
TGCGCCAGCAGCTGGACTAGCGGGGTGAATAATGAGCAGTTCTTC
CASSWTSGVNNEQFF
>TRBJ2-4|NA|TRBV7-9|NA
TGTGCCAGCAGCTTCAACCGGGGTTTAGCCAAAAACATTCAGTACTTC
CASSFNRGLAKNIQYF
>TRBJ1-1|TRBD1|TRBV7-9|NA
TGTGCCAGCAGCTCCCTAGGGGGCTACACTGAAGCTTTCTTT
CASSSLGGYTEAFF
>TRBJ1-5|NA|TRBV28|NA
TGTGCCAGCAGTTTGTGGGAGGCATATAGCAATCAGCCCCAGCATTTT
CASSLWEAYSNQPQHF
>TRBJ2-7|NA|TRBV29-1|NA
TGCAGCGTTGAGGGGGCTACATACGAGCAGTACTTC
CSVEGATYEQYF
>TRBJ1-1|TRBD1|TRBV5-4|NA
TGTGCCAGCAGCCCTATCATGGGACAGACCACGAACACTGAAGCTTTCTTT
CASSPIMGQTTNTEAFF
>TRBJ1-2|TRBD1|TRBV6-5|NA
TGTGCCAGCAGTTCTACGGGAACAGGGGCCTACACCTTC
CASSSTGTGAYTF
>TRBJ2-7|NA|TRBV2|once
TGTGCCAGCAGGCCCCCAGAGGGGGACTACCTCTACGAGCAGTACTTC
CASRPPEGDYLYEQYF
>TRBJ2-5|NA|TRBV24-1|NA
TGTGCCACCAGTGCGGGACACCCCCAAGAGACCCAGTACTTC
CATSAGHPQETQYF
>TRBJ1-3|NA|TRBV25-1|NA
TGTGCCAGCAGTGACAGGGGAGGAAACACCATATATTTT
CASSDRGGNTIYF
>TRBJ1-1|NA|TRBV7-8|NA
TGTGCCAGCAGCTTGGTCCAGGGGATAACTGAAGCTTTCTTT
CASSLVQGITEAFF
>TRBJ2-3|NA|TRBV24-1|NA
TGTGCCACCAGTGATCCAGAAGCGGATACGCAGTATTTT
CATSDPEADTQYF
>TRBJ1-2|TRBD1|TRBV7-2|NA
TGTGCCAGCAGCTCCGGACAGGGTTTTGGGTATGGCTACACCTTC
CASSSGQGFGYGYTF
>TRBJ2-7|NA|TRBV28|few
TGTGCCAGCAGTCCCCGCTACGAGCAGTACTTC
CASSPRYEQYF
>TRBJ2-5|NA|TRBV29-1|NA
TGCAGCGTTAGAACAGACCAAGAGACCCAGTACTTC
CSVRTDQETQYF
>TRBJ2-3|NA|TRBV4-1|NA
TGCGCCAGCAGCCCGACTAGCACAGATACGCAGTATTTT
CASSPTSTDTQYF
>TRBJ2-1|TRBD2|TRBV5-1|NA
TGCGCCAGCAGCTTGGGTGGCGGGGGGGCGGCGGATGAGCAGTTCTTC
CASSLGGGGAADEQFF
>TRBJ2-3|NA|TRBV24-1|NA
TGTGCCACCTCCCGAGGTGGGGCGGATACGCAGTATTTT
CATSRGGADTQYF
>TRBJ1-4|TRBD1|TRBV5-5|NA
TGTGCCAGCAGGGCCGGGACAGGGAATACAGCTAATGAAAAACTGTTTTTT
CASRAGTGNTANEKLFF
>TRBJ2-2|TRBD2|TRBV4-1|NA
TGCGCCAGCAGCCCCCAGACTAGCGGGGGTATGGAGCTGTTTTTT
CASSPQTSGGMELFF
>TRBJ1-1|NA|TRBV27|NA
TGTGCCAGCAAGATGGGACTTCCGAACACTGAAGCTTTCTTT
CASKMGLPNTEAFF
>TRBJ1-4|TRBD1|TRBV9|NA
TGTGCCAGCAGCCCGGGACAGGAGAATGAAAAACTGTTTTTT
CASSPGQENEKLFF
>TRBJ2-7|TRBD2|TRBV6-9|NA
TGTGCCGGAGAGCTAGCGGGGGGGAGGGCCCACGAGCAGTACTTC
CAGELAGGRAHEQYF
>TRBJ1-1|NA|TRBV14|NA
TGTGCCAGCAGCCAAGATGGGGGACTTTCTTTCACTGAAGCTTTCTTT
CASSQDGGLSFTEAFF
>TRBJ2-1|NA|TRBV12-3/TRBV12-4|NA
TGTGCCAGCGGGGGGAGCTCCTACAATGAGCAGTTCTTC
CASGGSSYNEQFF
>TRBJ2-5|TRBD1|TRBV13|once
TGTGCCAGCAGGGCGACAGGGTTGGGCCAAGAGACCCAGTACTTC
CASRATGLGQETQYF
>TRBJ1-5|NA|TRBV9|NA
TGTGCCAGCAGCCGGGGGGGCCGCAATCAGCCCCAGCATTTT
CASSRGGRNQPQHF
>TRBJ2-7|TRBD2|TRBV6-2/TRBV6-3|once
TGTGCCAGCAGTTACAATTTGGGACTAGCGGCCTACGAGCAGTACTTC
CASSYNLGLAAYEQYF
>TRBJ2-2|TRBD1|TRBV11-2|NA
TGTGCCAGCAGCCCACGGACAGGATTGGGAGAGCTGTTTTTT
CASSPRTGLGELFF
>TRBJ2-3|TRBD2|TRBV2|NA
TGTGCCAGCATGGGGGAGCGGGACCGCACAGATACGCAGTATTTT
CASMGERDRTDTQYF
>TRBJ2-2|TRBD2|TRBV19|NA
TGTGCCAGTAGTAGAAGCGGGAGGAACACCGGGGAGCTGTTTTTT
CASSRSGRNTGELFF